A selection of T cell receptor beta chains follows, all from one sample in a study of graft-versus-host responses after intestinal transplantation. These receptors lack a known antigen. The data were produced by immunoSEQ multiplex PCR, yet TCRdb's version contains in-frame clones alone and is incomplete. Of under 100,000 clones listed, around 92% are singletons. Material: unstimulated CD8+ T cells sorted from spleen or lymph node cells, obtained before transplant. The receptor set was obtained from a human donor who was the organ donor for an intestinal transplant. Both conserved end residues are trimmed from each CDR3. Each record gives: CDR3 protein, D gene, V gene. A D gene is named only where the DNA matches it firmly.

CDR3 protein: ASSQEKPSRYQETQY
D gene: .
V gene: TRBV4-2

CDR3 protein: ASSSPGQGSHEQY
D gene: TRBD1
V gene: TRBV5-4

CDR3 protein: ASSLSGGRYTEAF
D gene: .
V gene: TRBV27

CDR3 protein: ASMDRDRSTGELF
D gene: TRBD1
V gene: TRBV13

CDR3 protein: ASSEAWTVYEQY
D gene: .
V gene: TRBV6-1

CDR3 protein: ASSPREIYYNEQF
D gene: .
V gene: TRBV9

CDR3 protein: ASSDRIAGQEQF
D gene: TRBD2
V gene: TRBV2

CDR3 protein: AWSPSGSGSERNEQF
D gene: .
V gene: TRBV30

CDR3 protein: ASSLGSGGTYNEQF
D gene: TRBD2
V gene: TRBV5-1

CDR3 protein: ASSPGQNYEQY
D gene: TRBD1
V gene: TRBV7-3

CDR3 protein: ASSLASGGARNEQF
D gene: TRBD2
V gene: TRBV5-6

CDR3 protein: ASSYDSRGRNTEAF
D gene: .
V gene: TRBV6-5

CDR3 protein: ASSQGPERELF
D gene: .
V gene: TRBV4-1

CDR3 protein: ASRGTATNYGYT
D gene: TRBD1
V gene: TRBV6-1

CDR3 protein: ASSASAEQF
D gene: .
V gene: TRBV5-1

CDR3 protein: ASSLYSGEDTDTQY
D gene: .
V gene: TRBV7-6

CDR3 protein: ASSLAGNTEAF
D gene: .
V gene: TRBV27

CDR3 protein: ASSRDNPNYGYT
D gene: .
V gene: TRBV5-1

CDR3 protein: ASSGRDRGYEQY
D gene: TRBD1
V gene: TRBV9

CDR3 protein: ASSPSYNEQF
D gene: .
V gene: TRBV7-2

CDR3 protein: ASSFGGGTEAF
D gene: .
V gene: TRBV7-9

CDR3 protein: ASRGQGNTEAF
D gene: .
V gene: TRBV19